This T cell receptor beta chain is drawn from a study of neurological immune-mediated disorders. Study overall: The disease course was relapsing-remitting in roughly 30 and secondary progressive in about 8.5% of the roughly 34 multiple sclerosis patients. Points from the study as a whole: Phylogenetic analysis grouped 18 of 34 multiple sclerosis patients' repertoires together, suggesting a possible repertoire signature.

As for this clonotype: The target antigen is unknown.

Synthesis of cDNA was carried out by template-switch 5'RACE. The reaction used 10-nucleotide random UMIs. TCRdb processed the 5' RACE reads anew with MiXCR; each CDR3 protein has one entry. In the table there are fewer than 80,000 distinct CDR3 sequences, around 5.5% of which are singletons. The receptor's source is a woman in her twenties or thirties with multiple sclerosis. Sequencing was performed on PBMCs.

CDR3 sequence reads: CATSIRTSQETQYF. In DNA, the CDR3 is TGTGCCACCAGCATACGGACTAGTCAAGAGACCCAGTACTTC. V is TRBV15 and J is TRBJ2-5, with 7 bases identical to TRBD2. The length of the CDR3 is 14 residues. The germline gives CDR1 LNHNV, CDR2 YYDKDF (reference sequence). After removal of 4 bases from V and 2 bases from J, the junction contained 4 bases not matched to a gene.